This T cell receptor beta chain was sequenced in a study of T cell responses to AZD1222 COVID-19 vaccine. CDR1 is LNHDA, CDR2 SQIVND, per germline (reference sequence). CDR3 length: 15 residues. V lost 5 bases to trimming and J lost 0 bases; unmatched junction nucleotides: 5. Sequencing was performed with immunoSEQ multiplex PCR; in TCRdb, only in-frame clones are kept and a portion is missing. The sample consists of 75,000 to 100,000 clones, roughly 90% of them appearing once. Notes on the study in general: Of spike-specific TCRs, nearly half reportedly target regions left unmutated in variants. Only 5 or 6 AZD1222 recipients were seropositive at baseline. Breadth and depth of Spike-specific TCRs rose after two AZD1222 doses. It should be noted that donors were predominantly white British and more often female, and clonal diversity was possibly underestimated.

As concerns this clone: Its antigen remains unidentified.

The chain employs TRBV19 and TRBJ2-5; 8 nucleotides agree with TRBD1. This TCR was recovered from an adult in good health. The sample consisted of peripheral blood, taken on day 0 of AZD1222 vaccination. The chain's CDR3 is CASSGGTGHQETQYF. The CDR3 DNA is TGTGCCAGTAGTGGGGGGACAGGCCACCAAGAGACCCAGTACTTC.